Listed here are 24 T cell receptor beta chains from one sample, sequenced in a study of early T cells in non-severe SARS-CoV-2 infection. A single record per CDR3 protein comes from TCRdb applying MiXCR to the 5' RACE reads. The sample records roughly 110,000 distinct CDR3 sequences, around 10% being singletons. Specimen: whole blood. These receptor sequences come from an adult who was a healthcare worker with PCR-confirmed SARS-CoV-2 infection or an uninfected control (not recorded which).

This clonotype was recorded many times. The rearrangement joins TRBV7-9 to TRBJ1-5, with unresolved D. Germline-derived CDR1 and CDR2 are SEHNR and FQNEAQ (reference sequence). There are 13 residues in the CDR3. V lost 4 bases to trimming and J lost 6 bases, with 10 bases between them. CDR3 DNA sequence: TGTGCCAGCAGCTCTGAGGGCCGTCAGCCCCAGCATTTT. Its translation is CASSSEGRQPQHF.

CDR3 amino acids: CASSQDLSGAGQYF. DNA for the CDR3: TGCGCCAGCAGCCAAGATCTATCAGGGGCCGGGCAGTACTTC. The rearrangement joins TRBV4-1 to TRBJ2-7, with D tentatively TRBD1 (6 bases). The V gene's germline CDR1 is MGHRA and CDR2 YSYEKL. The CDR3 has 14 amino acids. V was trimmed by 0 bases and J by 9 bases, leaving 15 bases between them.

The chain employs TRBV6-2 or TRBV6-3 and TRBJ2-1, with TRBD2 matching over 9 bases. V shed 7 bases, J shed 6 bases, and the junction held 22 bases outside the gene matches. The CDR3 runs to 19 residues. The germline CDR1 and CDR2 sequences are MNHEY and SVGEGT. CDR3 amino acids: CASNKRAVGLAGDPNEQFF. CDR3 sequence (DNA): TGTGCCAGCAACAAAAGGGCAGTGGGGTTAGCGGGAGATCCCAATGAGCAGTTCTTC.

This clonotype was seen at least ten times. J is TRBJ2-1 and V is TRBV15; D unresolved. Trimming pared 1 base from V and 0 bases from J, leaving 7 bases between. This CDR3 is 15 amino acids long. From germline, CDR1 is LNHNV and CDR2 YYDKDF (reference sequence). CDR3 nucleotides: TGTGCCACCAGCAGAGGCCGAAGCTCCTACAATGAGCAGTTCTTC. Translated: CATSRGRSSYNEQFF.

There are a few counts of this clonotype. The chain joins TRBV7-9 to TRBJ2-2; D may correspond to TRBD1 or TRBD2 (6 bases each). The germline V and J ends were trimmed by 1 base and 0 bases, with 9 bases remaining between them. The germline gives CDR1 SEHNR, CDR2 FQNEAQ (reference sequence). This CDR3 comprises 16 residues. CDR3 sequence: CASSLGGTTNTGELFF. CDR3 DNA: TGTGCCAGCAGCTTAGGCGGGACAACGAACACCGGGGAGCTGTTTTTT.

The rearrangement joins TRBV10-3 to TRBJ2-1; D is tentatively TRBD1 or TRBD2 (6 bases each). The CDR3 runs to 12 residues. The germline CDR1 and CDR2 sequences are ENHRY and SYGVKD. Trimming cost V 3 bases and J 9 bases, with 9 bases left between them. The CDR3 nucleotides read TGTGCCATCAGTGAAGGGGGGAGTGAGCAGTTCTTC. Translation gives CAISEGGSEQFF.

This clonotype was observed a handful of times. The chain is built from TRBV7-2 and TRBJ1-1, with D tentatively TRBD1 (5 bases). The CDR3 runs 12 residues. Trimming took off 3 bases at V and 6 bases at J, with 8 bases between the two ends. Germline V CDR1 and CDR2: SGHTA, FQGNSA. The CDR3 loop is CASSFMGAEAFF. The CDR3 DNA follows: TGTGCCAGCAGCTTCATGGGGGCTGAAGCTTTCTTT. Variable domain in full (rest from reference TRBV7-2 and TRBJ1-1): GAGVSQSPSNKVTEKGKDVELRCDPISGHTALYWYRQSLGQGLEFLIYFQGNSAPDKSGLPSDRFSAERTGGSVSTLTIQRTQQEDSAVYLCASSFMGAEAFFGQGTRLTVV.

This rearrangement joins TRBV12-3 or TRBV12-4 to TRBJ2-7; D may match TRBD1 or TRBD2 (5 bases each). This CDR3 is 13 amino acids long. Trimming removed 8 bases from V and 7 bases from J, with 18 bases in between. CDR3: CASSIGAVVEQYF. The CDR3, as DNA: TGTGCCAGCTCGATCGGGGCTGTCGTGGAGCAGTACTTC.

This chain links TRBV6-2 or TRBV6-3 with TRBJ2-2; TRBD2 agrees at 9 bases. V trimming: 5 bases; J trimming: 3 bases; junction bases outside the gene matches: 7. The CDR3 loop spans 16 amino acids. Looked up from germline, CDR1 is MNHEY and CDR2 is SVGEGT. CDR3 sequence: CASSDLAGVYTGELFF. CDR3 sequence (DNA): TGTGCCAGCAGTGATTTAGCGGGAGTTTACACCGGGGAGCTGTTTTTT.

As for this clonotype: A much larger clone differs from this one at a single base, so this may be a read error. The chain couples TRBV29-1 to TRBJ2-1; 7 bases line up with TRBD2. Germline V gene data show CDR1 as SQVTM and CDR2 as ANQGSEA. V gave up 5 bases and J gave up 5 bases; unmatched junction bases: 6. The CDR3 spans 13 residues. CDR3 sequence: CSVTPGGNNEQFF. CDR3 bases: TGCAGCGTTACACCGGGAGGAAACAATGAGCAGTTCTTC.

This rearrangement joins TRBV20-1 to TRBJ2-3; 11 bases fit TRBD2. J gave up 7 bases and V 3 bases, and 3 bases lay outside the gene matches. Germline V CDR1 and CDR2: DFQATT, SNEGSKA (reference sequence). This CDR3 is 13 amino acids long. CDR3 in amino acids: CSASLAGGNTQYF. The CDR3, as DNA: TGCAGTGCTAGCCTAGCGGGAGGTAATACGCAGTATTTT.

This clonotype has a single count. The chain links TRBV5-1 to TRBJ2-1; 11 bases align to TRBD2. Looked up from germline, CDR1 is SGHRS and CDR2 is YFSETQ. After removal of 6 bases from V and 6 bases from J, the junction contained 8 bases not matched to a gene. This CDR3 spans 15 amino acids. DNA for the CDR3: TGCGCCAGCACGACTAGCGGGGATAGATTCAATGAGCAGTTCTTC. It is translated as CASTTSGDRFNEQFF.

The chain links TRBV7-8 to TRBJ2-7; D is perhaps TRBD2 (5 bases). Trimming shortened V by 5 bases and J by 3 bases, and 17 bases separated the two germline ends. Germline V lookup: CDR1 SGHVS, CDR2 FQNEAQ. CDR3 length: 15 residues. The CDR3 sequence is CASSPLLAIRYEQYF. CDR3 bases: TGTGCCAGCAGCCCCCTCCTAGCAATCCGCTACGAGCAGTACTTC.

This clonotype showed up many times. The chain employs TRBV20-1 and TRBJ2-7; D unclear. V lost 2 bases, J lost 4 bases, and 15 bases lay in between. This CDR3 spans 14 amino acids. Per germline, CDR1 DFQATT and CDR2 SNEGSKA (reference sequence). The CDR3 region has the DNA TGCAGTGCTAGAAAATACGAGTACGCTTACGAGCAGTACTTC. Translating gives CSARKYEYAYEQYF.

This chain uses TRBV18 with TRBJ2-7; D not resolved. The CDR3 contains 13 residues. CDR1 is KGHSH and CDR2 is LQKENI in the germline V gene. V was clipped by 1 base and J by 1 base, with 5 bases between them. The CDR3 sequence is CASSPRQSYEQYF. DNA for the CDR3: TGTGCCAGCTCACCACGCCAGTCCTACGAGCAGTACTTC.

In its sample, this clonotype was seen once. The V gene is TRBV13, the J gene TRBJ2-7, with D uncertain. Trimming shortened V by 1 base and J by 6 bases, and 10 bases separated the two germline ends. From germline, CDR1 is PRHDT and CDR2 FYEKMQ (reference sequence). CDR3 length equals 13 residues. The CDR3 is CASSLVGRSEQYF. CDR3 bases: TGTGCCAGCAGCTTAGTCGGTCGAAGCGAGCAGTACTTC.

V gene TRBV28 combines with J gene TRBJ2-1, with a tentative D call TRBD1 (7 bases). The V end lost 6 bases, the J end lost 7 bases, and 19 bases lay between the germline ends. Germline values: CDR1 MDHEN, CDR2 SYDVKM. CDR3 length equals 15 residues. CDR3 nucleotide sequence: TGTGCCAGCAGCATCGGCAGGGGGGCTCTGAATGAGCAGTTCTTC. This translates into CASSIGRGALNEQFF. Together with reference TRBV28 and TRBJ2-1, the CDR3 gives the full variable domain: DVKVTQSSRYLVKRTGEKVFLECVQDMDHENMFWYRQDPGLGLRLIYFSYDVKMKEKGDIPEGYSVSREKKERFSLILESASTNQTSMYLCASSIGRGALNEQFFGPGTRLTVL.

This chain uses TRBV5-1 with TRBJ2-2; no firm D call. Germline values: CDR1 SGHRS, CDR2 YFSETQ. The CDR3 is made up of 15 amino acids. The germline V and J ends were trimmed by 2 bases and 1 base, with 9 bases remaining between them. In DNA, the CDR3 is TGCGCCAGCAGCTTAGGCGGTATGAACACCGGGGAGCTGTTTTTT. Translation gives CASSLGGMNTGELFF.

This clonotype has at least ten counts. CDR3 nucleotide sequence: TGCGCCAGCAGCCAATCTCCCCTGGTGGACCAGTACTTC. Translated, it gives CASSQSPLVDQYF. The chain links TRBV4-3 to TRBJ2-5; D is unresolved. Germline V CDR1 and CDR2: LGHNA, YSLEER. V gave up 2 bases and J gave up 10 bases, with 14 bases separating them. This CDR3 comprises 13 residues.

The J gene is TRBJ2-5, the V gene TRBV20-1; unclear D gene. The V end was cut by 4 bases, the J end by 0 bases, with 9 bases between. The CDR3 totals 13 residues. Germline V gene sequence: CDR1 DFQATT, CDR2 SNEGSKA (reference sequence). The CDR3 DNA reads as TGCAGTGCTACGGACGGAAACCAAGAGACCCAGTACTTC. It codes for CSATDGNQETQYF.

This clonotype occurred a few times. V gene TRBV3-1 combines with J gene TRBJ2-1; possibly TRBD2 for D (6 bases). Per germline, CDR1 LGHDT and CDR2 YNNKEL (reference sequence). This CDR3 is 13 amino acids long. V gave up 4 bases and J gave up 3 bases, with 7 bases separating them. In nucleotides, the CDR3 is TGTGCCAGCAGCCGGAGGGGCTACAATGAGCAGTTCTTC. Protein product: CASSRRGYNEQFF.

This rearrangement joins TRBV5-4 to TRBJ2-4; tentatively, D is TRBD2 (6 bases). CDR3 length equals 14 residues. V lost 1 base, J lost 2 bases, and 7 bases lay in between. Germline V lookup: CDR1 SGHNT, CDR2 YYREEE (reference sequence). CDR3 nucleotide sequence: TGTGCCAGCAGCTTGCGCGGGACCAAAAACATTCAGTACTTC. Translation gives CASSLRGTKNIQYF.

This clonotype occurred many times. The gene calls are TRBV5-5 and TRBJ2-7, with 11 bases aligning to TRBD1. Germline lookup yields CDR1 SGHKS and CDR2 YYEKEE (reference sequence). The CDR3 spans 15 residues. The V and J ends lost 5 bases and 3 bases, in that order; junction bases with no gene match: 7. The CDR3 coding sequence is TGTGCCAGCAGACCACCGGGACAGGGGGTCTACGAGCAGTACTTC. Its protein is CASRPPGQGVYEQYF.

This clonotype has a count of ten or more. The CDR3 region has the DNA TGTGCCAGCAAAGAACAACCCCTTCAGGGTCAGAGGGAGCAGTTCTTC. This translates into CASKEQPLQGQREQFF. J is TRBJ2-1 and V is TRBV2; weak D call: TRBD1 (5 bases). V shed 7 bases and J shed 10 bases, with 26 bases lying between them. Germline V CDR1 and CDR2: SNHLY, FYNNEI. This CDR3 spans 16 amino acids.